The entry that follows covers one T cell receptor beta chain sequence. The antigen is not known. Germline V gene lookup returns CDR1 SGHDT and CDR2 YYEEEE. Trimming took 5 bases from V and 5 from J, leaving 20 bases between them. This CDR3 is built from 15 residues. Data came from immunoSEQ multiplex PCR; TCRdb stores just in-frame clones and leaves some out. Of about 38,000 clones in the sample, 94% were seen once. Time point specified: new active TB diagnosis, blood taken before or within 7 days of starting treatment. The data belong to a study of T cells in tuberculosis. At the level of the study: A South African cohort included IGRA-negative adolescents, latently infected IGRA-positive adolescents and adults with active tuberculosis. Within 7 days of starting treatment, or before, PBMC were stored.

Study results and caveats: Using the GMM-specific repertoire gave about 85% accuracy versus around 70% with motifs. Smaller alpha distances in active tuberculosis partly reflected shorter CDR3-alpha lengths.

The TCR comes from an adult with tuberculosis. The sample was PBMCs, taken at tuberculosis diagnosis. V and J are TRBV5-6 and TRBJ2-7, with D possibly matching TRBD1 (6 bases). The CDR3 nucleotides are TGTGCCAGCAGTGCTGGACAGCTCCGTTTTGACGAGCAGTACTTC. Residues: CASSAGQLRFDEQYF. The full variable domain, completed using reference TRBV5-6 and TRBJ2-7, is DAGVTQSPTHLIKTRGQQVTLRCSPKSGHDTVSWYQQALGQGPQFIFQYYEEEERQRGNFPDRFSGHQFPNYSSELNVNALLLGDSALYLCASSAGQLRFDEQYFGPGTRLTVT.